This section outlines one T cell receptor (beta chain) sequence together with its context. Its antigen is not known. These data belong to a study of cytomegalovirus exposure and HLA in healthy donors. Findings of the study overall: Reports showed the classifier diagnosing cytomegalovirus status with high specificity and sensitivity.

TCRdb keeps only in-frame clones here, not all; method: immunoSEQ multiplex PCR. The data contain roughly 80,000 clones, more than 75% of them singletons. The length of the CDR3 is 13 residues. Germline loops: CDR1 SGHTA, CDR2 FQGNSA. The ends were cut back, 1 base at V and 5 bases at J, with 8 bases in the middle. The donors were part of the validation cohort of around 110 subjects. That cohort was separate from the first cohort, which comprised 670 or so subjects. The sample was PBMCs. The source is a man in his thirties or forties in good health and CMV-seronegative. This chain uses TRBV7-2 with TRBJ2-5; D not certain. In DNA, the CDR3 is TGTGCCAGCAGCTTAGGAGTCCCTGAGACCCAGTACTTC. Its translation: CASSLGVPETQYF.